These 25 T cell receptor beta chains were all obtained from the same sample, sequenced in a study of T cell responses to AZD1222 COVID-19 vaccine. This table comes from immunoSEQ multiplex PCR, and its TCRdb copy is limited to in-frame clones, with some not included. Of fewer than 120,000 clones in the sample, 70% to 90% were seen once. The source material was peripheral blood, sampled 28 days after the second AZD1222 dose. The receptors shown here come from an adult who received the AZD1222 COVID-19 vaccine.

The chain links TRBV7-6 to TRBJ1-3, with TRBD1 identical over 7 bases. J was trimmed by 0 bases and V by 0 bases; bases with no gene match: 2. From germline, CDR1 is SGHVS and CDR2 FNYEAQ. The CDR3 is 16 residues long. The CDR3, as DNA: TGTGCCAGCAGCTTAGCGGGACAGTTCTCTGGAAACACCATATATTTT. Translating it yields CASSLAGQFSGNTIYF.

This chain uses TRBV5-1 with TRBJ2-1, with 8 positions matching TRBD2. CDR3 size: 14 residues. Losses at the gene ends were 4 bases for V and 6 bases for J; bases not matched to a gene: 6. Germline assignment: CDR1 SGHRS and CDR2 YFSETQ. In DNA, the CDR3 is TGCGCCAGCAGCGATCGAGGACTAGCCAATGAGCAGTTCTTC. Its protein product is CASSDRGLANEQFF.

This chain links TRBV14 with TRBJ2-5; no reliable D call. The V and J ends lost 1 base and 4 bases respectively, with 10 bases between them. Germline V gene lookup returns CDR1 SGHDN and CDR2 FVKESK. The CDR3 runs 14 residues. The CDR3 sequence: CASSQVITGETQYF. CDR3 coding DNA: TGTGCCAGCAGCCAAGTGATTACGGGAGAGACCCAGTACTTC.

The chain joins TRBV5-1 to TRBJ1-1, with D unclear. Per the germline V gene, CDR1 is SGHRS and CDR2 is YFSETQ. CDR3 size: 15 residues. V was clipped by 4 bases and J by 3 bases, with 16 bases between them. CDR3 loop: CASSPPVEGDTEAFF. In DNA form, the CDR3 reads TGCGCCAGCAGCCCTCCCGTGGAGGGTGACACTGAAGCTTTCTTT.

The CDR3 DNA reads TGTGCCAGCAGCCAGCAGGCAGGGAACACTGAAGCTTTCTTT. As protein: CASSQQAGNTEAFF. V and J are TRBV3-1 (or the pseudogene TRBV3-2) and TRBJ1-1; D uncertain. V was clipped by 3 bases and J by 1 base, with 9 bases between them. The CDR3 consists of 14 residues. Per the germline V gene, CDR1 is LGHDT and CDR2 is YNNKEL (reference sequence).

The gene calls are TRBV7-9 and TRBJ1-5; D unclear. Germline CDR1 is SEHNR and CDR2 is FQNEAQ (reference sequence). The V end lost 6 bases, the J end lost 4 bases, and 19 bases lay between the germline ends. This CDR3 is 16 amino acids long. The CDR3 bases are TGTGCCAGCAGGTCAAGGAGGAGGGTTGGAAATCAGCCCCAGCATTTT. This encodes CASRSRRRVGNQPQHF.

The CDR3 protein is CASSYESGYTEAFF. The CDR3 bases are TGCGCCAGCAGCTATGAGAGTGGGTACACTGAAGCTTTCTTT. The chain uses TRBV5-1 and TRBJ1-1; D ambiguous. CDR1 and CDR2 from the germline V gene are SGHRS and YFSETQ. The CDR3 consists of 14 residues. V lost 3 bases to trimming and J lost 3 bases, with 12 bases between them. Drawing the rest from reference TRBV5-1 and TRBJ1-1, the complete variable domain is KAGVTQTPRYLIKTRGQQVTLSCSPISGHRSVSWYQQTPGQGLQFLFEYFSETQRNKGNFPGRFSGRQFSNSRSEMNVSTLELGDSALYLCASSYESGYTEAFFGQGTRLTVV.

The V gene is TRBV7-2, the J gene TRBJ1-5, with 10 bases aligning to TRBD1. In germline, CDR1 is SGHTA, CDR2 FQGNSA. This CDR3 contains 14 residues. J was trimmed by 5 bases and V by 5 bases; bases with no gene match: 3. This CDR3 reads CASSMGQGYQPQHF. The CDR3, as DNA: TGTGCCAGCAGCATGGGACAGGGGTATCAGCCCCAGCATTTT.

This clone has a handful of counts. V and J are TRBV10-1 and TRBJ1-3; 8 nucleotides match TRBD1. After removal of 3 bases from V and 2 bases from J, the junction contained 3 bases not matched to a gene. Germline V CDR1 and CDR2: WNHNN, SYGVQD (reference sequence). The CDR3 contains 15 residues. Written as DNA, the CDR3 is TGCGCCAGCAGTGAAGAGACAGGGGCTGGAAACACCATATATTTT. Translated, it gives CASSEETGAGNTIYF.

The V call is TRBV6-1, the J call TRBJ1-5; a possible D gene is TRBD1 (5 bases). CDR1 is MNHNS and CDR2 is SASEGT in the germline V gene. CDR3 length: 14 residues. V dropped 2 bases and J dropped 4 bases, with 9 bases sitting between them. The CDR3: CASSELEGNQPQHF. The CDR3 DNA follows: TGTGCCAGCAGTGAATTGGAGGGGAATCAGCCCCAGCATTTT.

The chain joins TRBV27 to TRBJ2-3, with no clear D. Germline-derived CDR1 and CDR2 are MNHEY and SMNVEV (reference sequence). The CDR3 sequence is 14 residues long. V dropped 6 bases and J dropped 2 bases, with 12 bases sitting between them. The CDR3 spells CASSRLAVTDTQYF. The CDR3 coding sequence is TGTGCCAGCAGCCGCCTGGCAGTCACAGATACGCAGTATTTT.

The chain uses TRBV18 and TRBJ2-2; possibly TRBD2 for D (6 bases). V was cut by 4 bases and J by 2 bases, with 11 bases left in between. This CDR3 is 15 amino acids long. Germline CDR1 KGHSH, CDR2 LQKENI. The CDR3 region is CASSRRRGNTGELFF. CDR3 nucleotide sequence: TGTGCCAGCTCACGACGGAGGGGAAACACCGGGGAGCTGTTTTTT.

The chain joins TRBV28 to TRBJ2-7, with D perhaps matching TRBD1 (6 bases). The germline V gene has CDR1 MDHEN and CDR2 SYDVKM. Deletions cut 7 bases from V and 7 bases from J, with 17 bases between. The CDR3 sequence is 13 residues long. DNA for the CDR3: TGTGCCAGCATGCTGACAGGACCCGGGGAGCAGTACTTC. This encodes CASMLTGPGEQYF.

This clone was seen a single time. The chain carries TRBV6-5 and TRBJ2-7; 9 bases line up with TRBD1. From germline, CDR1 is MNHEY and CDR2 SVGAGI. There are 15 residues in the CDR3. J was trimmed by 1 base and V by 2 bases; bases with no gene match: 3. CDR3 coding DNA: TGTGCCAGCAGTTACGTACAGGGGGCTTCCTACGAGCAGTACTTC. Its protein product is CASSYVQGASYEQYF.

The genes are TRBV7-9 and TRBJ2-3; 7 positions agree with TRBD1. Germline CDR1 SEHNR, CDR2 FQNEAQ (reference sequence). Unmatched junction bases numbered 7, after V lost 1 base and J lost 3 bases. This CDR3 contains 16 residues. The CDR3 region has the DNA TGTGCCAGCAGCTTAGTCCGGGACAGCATGACAGATACGCAGTATTTT. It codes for CASSLVRDSMTDTQYF.

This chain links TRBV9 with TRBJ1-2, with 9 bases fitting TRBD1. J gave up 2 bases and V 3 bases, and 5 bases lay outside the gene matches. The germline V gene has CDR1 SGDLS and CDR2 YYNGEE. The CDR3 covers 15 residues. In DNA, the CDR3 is TGTGCCAGCAGCGCCGGGACAGGGCAAAACTATGGCTACACCTTC. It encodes CASSAGTGQNYGYTF.

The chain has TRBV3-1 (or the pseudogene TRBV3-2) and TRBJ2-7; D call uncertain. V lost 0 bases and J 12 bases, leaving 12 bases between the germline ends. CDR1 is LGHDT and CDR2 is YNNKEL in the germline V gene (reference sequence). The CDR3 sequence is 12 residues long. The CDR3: CASSQEAALRYF. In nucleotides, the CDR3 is TGTGCCAGCAGCCAAGAGGCGGCTTTGCGGTACTTC.

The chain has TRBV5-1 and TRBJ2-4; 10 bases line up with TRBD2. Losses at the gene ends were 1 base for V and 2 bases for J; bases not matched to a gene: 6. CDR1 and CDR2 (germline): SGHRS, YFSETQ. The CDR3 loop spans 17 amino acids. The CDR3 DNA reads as TGCGCCAGCAGCTTGAGACTAGCGGGTGGGACCAAAAACATTCAGTACTTC. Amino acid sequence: CASSLRLAGGTKNIQYF.

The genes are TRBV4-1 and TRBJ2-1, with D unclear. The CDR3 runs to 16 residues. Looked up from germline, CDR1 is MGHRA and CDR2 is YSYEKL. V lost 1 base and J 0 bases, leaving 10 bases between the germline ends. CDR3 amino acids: CASSQGPASSYNEQFF. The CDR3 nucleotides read TGCGCCAGCAGCCAAGGCCCTGCAAGCTCCTACAATGAGCAGTTCTTC.

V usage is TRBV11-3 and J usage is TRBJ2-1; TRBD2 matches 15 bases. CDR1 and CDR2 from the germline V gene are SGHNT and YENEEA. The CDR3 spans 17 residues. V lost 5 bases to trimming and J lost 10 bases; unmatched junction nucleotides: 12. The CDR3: CASSQGGGLAGGGEQFF. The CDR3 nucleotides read TGTGCCAGCAGCCAAGGGGGGGGACTAGCGGGAGGAGGCGAGCAGTTCTTC.

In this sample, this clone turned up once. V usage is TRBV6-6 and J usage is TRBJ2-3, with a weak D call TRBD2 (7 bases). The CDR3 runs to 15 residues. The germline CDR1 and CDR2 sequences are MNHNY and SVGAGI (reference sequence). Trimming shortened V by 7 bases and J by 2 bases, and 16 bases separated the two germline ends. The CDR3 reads CASMNGGGDTDTQYF. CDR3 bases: TGTGCCAGCATGAATGGCGGGGGCGACACAGATACGCAGTATTTT.

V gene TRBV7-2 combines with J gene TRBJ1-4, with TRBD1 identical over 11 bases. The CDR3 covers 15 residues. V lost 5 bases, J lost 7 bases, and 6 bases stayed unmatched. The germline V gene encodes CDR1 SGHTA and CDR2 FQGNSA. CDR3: CASSPRTGGREKLFF. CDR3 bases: TGTGCCAGCAGCCCCCGGACAGGGGGCCGTGAAAAACTGTTTTTT.

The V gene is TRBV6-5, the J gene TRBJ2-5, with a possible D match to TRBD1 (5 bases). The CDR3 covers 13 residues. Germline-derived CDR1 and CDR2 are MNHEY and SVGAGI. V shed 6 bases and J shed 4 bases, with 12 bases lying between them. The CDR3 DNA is TGTGCCAGCAGGGACACTACTATAGAGACCCAGTACTTC. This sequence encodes CASRDTTIETQYF.

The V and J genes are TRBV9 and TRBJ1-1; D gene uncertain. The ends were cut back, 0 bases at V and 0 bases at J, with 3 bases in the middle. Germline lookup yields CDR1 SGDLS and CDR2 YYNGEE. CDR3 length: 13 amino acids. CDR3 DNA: TGTGCCAGCAGCGTAGCCCTGAACACTGAAGCTTTCTTT. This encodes CASSVALNTEAFF.

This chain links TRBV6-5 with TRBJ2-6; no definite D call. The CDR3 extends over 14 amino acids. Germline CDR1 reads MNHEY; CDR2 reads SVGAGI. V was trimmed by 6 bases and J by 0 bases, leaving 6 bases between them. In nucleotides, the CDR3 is TGTGCCAGCAGCTGGCCCTCTGGGGCCAACGTCCTGACTTTC. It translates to CASSWPSGANVLTF.